Following are 6 T cell receptor beta chains from one sample sequenced in a study of identical twins. TCRdb passed the 5' RACE reads through MiXCR, listing each CDR3 protein once. The profile covers roughly 1.6 million distinct CDR3 sequences, with about 31% appearing a single time and approximately 0.25% taken by the ten largest. Material for sequencing was cord blood. The receptor source for this set is a newborn girl in good health.

This clonotype was seen only a few times. This chain uses TRBV20-1 with TRBJ2-7, with TRBD2 matching over 12 bases. The CDR3 length is 14 residues. The germline V gene has CDR1 DFQATT and CDR2 SNEGSKA (reference sequence). With V trimmed by 4 bases and J by 3 bases, 4 bases remained unmatched. The CDR3 DNA sequence: TGCAGTGCTACTAGCGGGAGGGCCTTCTACGAGCAGTACTTC. Its protein product is CSATSGRAFYEQYF.

This clonotype has ten or more counts. The chain has TRBV28 and TRBJ2-5, with D possibly TRBD2 on 6 matching bases. V was clipped by 2 bases and J by 7 bases, with 11 bases between them. The CDR3 has 13 amino acids. CDR1 and CDR2 from the germline V gene are MDHEN and SYDVKM. CDR3 bases: TGTGCCAGCAGTTTACTTTTGGGGGGGACCCAGTACTTC. Amino acid sequence: CASSLLLGGTQYF.

This CDR3 reads CASSYSPPGQTYEQYF. CDR3 DNA: TGTGCCAGCAGTTACTCCCCTCCGGGACAGACCTACGAGCAGTACTTC. This chain uses TRBV6-5 with TRBJ2-7; TRBD1 matches 7 bases. There are 16 residues in the CDR3. Germline assignment: CDR1 MNHEY and CDR2 SVGAGI. The V and J ends lost 0 bases and 2 bases, in that order; junction bases with no gene match: 7.

Concerning this clonotype itself: Lacking the conserved final phenylalanine or tryptophan, this CDR3 likely reflects a read error. The rearrangement uses TRBV2 and TRBJ2-5, with D perhaps matching TRBD1 (5 bases). The end of the DNA aligns better with TRBJ2-7, so the J call may be wrong. The CDR3 runs to 14 residues. The V gene's germline CDR1 is SNHLY and CDR2 FYNNEI. The CDR3 region is CASSGQFPSYEQYL. The CDR3 DNA is TGTGCCAGCAGTGGACAGTTCCCCTCCTACGAGCAGTACCTC.

The chain joins TRBV20-1 to TRBJ2-4; 9 nucleotides line up with TRBD2. Trimming at V came to 2 bases and at J to 4 bases, leaving 3 bases not matched to a gene. The germline V gene has CDR1 DFQATT and CDR2 SNEGSKA (reference sequence). The CDR3 extends over 14 amino acids. The CDR3 region is CSARQSGRKNIQYF. In nucleotides, the CDR3 is TGCAGTGCTAGACAAAGCGGGAGGAAAAACATTCAGTACTTC.

CDR3 residues: CASTGSSNQPQHF. The DNA of the CDR3 is TGTGCCAGCACGGGCTCTAGCAATCAGCCCCAGCATTTT. V gene TRBV28 combines with J gene TRBJ1-5; no reliable D call. This CDR3 spans 13 amino acids. Germline CDR1 and CDR2: MDHEN and SYDVKM. The V end lost 7 bases, the J end lost 0 bases, and 7 bases lay between the germline ends.